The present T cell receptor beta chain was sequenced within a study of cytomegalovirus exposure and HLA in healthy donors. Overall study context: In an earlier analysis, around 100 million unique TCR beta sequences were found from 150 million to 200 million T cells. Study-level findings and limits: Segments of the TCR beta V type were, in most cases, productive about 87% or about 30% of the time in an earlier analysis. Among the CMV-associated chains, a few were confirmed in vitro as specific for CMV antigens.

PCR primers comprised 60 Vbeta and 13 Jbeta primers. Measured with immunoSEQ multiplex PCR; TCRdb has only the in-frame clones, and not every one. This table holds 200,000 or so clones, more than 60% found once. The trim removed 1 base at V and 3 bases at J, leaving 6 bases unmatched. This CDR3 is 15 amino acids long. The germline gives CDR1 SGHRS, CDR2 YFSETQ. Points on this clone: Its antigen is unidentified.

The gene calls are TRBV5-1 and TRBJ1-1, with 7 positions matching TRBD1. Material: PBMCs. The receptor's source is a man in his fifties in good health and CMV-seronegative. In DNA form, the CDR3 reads TGCGCCAGCAGCTTGACTGGACAGGCGCACACTGAAGCTTTCTTT. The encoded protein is CASSLTGQAHTEAFF.